The clone carrying this TCR beta chain showed up many times. Antigen specificity is unknown. The sample belongs to a study of T cells in Graves' hyperthyroidism and ophthalmopathy. Germline V CDR1 and CDR2: MNHEY, SMNVEV (reference sequence). V dropped 5 bases and J dropped 5; count of bases not matched to a gene: 5. CDR3 length: 15 residues. Study-wide results and caveats: Blood also contained most expanded thyroid clonotypes above 0.001.

Researchers took RNA transcripts and amplified the TCR beta CDR3 regions from them. When the TCR CDR3 underwent first-round RT-PCR, the HTBI primer set was used. TCRdb analysed the multiplex PCR reads with MiXCR anew, one entry per CDR3 protein. The profile covers around 350,000 distinct CDR3 sequences, with more than 15% appearing a single time and around 30% taken by the ten largest. Uncontrolled infections, other autoimmune diseases, pregnancy or lactation led to exclusion of patients. Diagnosing involved the use of clinical symptoms, serum thyroxine and TRAb, thyroid ultrasound and orbital computed tomography. The blood was taken when hyperthyroidism was first diagnosed, before any ophthalmopathy symptoms showed up.

The gene calls are TRBV27 and TRBJ2-2; 10 nucleotides match TRBD1. The receptor's source is a woman between 18 and 30 years old with Graves' hyperthyroidism that later progressed to Graves' ophthalmopathy. The specimen was blood. CDR3 nucleotides: TGTGCCAGCAGTGGACGGGACAGGGGAACCGGGGAGCTGTTTTTT. Protein product: CASSGRDRGTGELFF.